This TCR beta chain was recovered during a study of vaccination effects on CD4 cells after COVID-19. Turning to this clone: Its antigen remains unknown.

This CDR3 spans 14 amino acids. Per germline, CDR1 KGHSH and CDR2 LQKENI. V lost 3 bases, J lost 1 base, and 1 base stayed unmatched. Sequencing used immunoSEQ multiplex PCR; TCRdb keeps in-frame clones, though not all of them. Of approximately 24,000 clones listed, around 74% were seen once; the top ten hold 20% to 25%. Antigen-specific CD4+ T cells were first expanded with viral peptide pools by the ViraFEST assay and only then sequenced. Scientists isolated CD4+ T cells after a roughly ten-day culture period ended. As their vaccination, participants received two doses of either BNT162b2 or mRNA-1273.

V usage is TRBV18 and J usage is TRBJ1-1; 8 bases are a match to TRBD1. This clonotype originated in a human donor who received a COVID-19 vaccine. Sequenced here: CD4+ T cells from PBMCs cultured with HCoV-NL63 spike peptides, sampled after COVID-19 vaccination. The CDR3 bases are TGTGCCAGCTCACCGACAGGGGCGAACACTGAAGCTTTCTTT. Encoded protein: CASSPTGANTEAFF.